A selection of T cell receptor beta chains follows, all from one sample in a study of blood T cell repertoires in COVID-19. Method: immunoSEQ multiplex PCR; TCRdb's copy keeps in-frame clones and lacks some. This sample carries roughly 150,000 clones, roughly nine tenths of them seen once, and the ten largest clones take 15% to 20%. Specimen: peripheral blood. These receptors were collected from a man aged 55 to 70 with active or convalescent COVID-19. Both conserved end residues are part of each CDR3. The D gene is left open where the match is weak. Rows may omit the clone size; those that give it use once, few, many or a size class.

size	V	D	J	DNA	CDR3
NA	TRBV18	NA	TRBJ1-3	TGTGCCAGCTCACCTAACAGCTACTCTGGAAACACCATATATTTT	CASSPNSYSGNTIYF
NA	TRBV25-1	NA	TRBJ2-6	TGTGCCAGCAGTCCGACAGGCCTCCCTGGGGCCAACGTCCTGACTTTC	CASSPTGLPGANVLTF
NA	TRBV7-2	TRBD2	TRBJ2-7	TGTGCCAGCAGCTTAGACGGGAGGGCCTACGAGCAGTACTTC	CASSLDGRAYEQYF
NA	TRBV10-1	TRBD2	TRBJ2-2	TGCGCCAGCAGTGAGAGGACTAGCGGAAACACCGGGGAGCTGTTTTTT	CASSERTSGNTGELFF
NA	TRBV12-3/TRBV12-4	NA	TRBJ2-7	TGTGCCAGCAGCCAGAACTACGAGCAGTACTTC	CASSQNYEQYF
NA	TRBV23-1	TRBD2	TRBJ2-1	TGCGCCAGCAGTCAATCGGGGCTAGCGGGGGGGTACTACAATGAGCAGTTCTTC	CASSQSGLAGGYYNEQFF
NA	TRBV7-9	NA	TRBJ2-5	TGTGCCAGCAGCCCGGGGCAGGGGAGAGAGACCCAGTACTTC	CASSPGQGRETQYF
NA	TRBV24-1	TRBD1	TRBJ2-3	TGTGCCACCAGTGACCCCGGGACAGGGGGCACAGATACGCAGTATTTT	CATSDPGTGGTDTQYF
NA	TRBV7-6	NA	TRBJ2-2	TGTGCCAGCAGCCAGCCCATACGCAGGGCACTGGACACCGGGGAGCTGTTTTTT	CASSQPIRRALDTGELFF
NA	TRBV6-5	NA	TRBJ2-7	TGTGCCAGCAGTTATTCTCGGACAGCCTTACAGTACTTC	CASSYSRTALQYF
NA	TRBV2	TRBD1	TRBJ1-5	TGTGCCAGCAGTTGGGACAGGGTAAGCAATCAGCCCCAGCATTTT	CASSWDRVSNQPQHF
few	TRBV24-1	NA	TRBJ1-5	TGTGCCACCAGTGATTTGGGAGGGGGCAATCAGCCCCAGCATTTT	CATSDLGGGNQPQHF
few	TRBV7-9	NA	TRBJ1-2	TGTGCCAGCAACCCAATCACGCAGGGTGCGGACTACACCTTC	CASNPITQGADYTF
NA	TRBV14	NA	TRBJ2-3	TGTGCCAGCAGCCATGCGAGGACACGGACAGATACGCAGTATTTT	CASSHARTRTDTQYF
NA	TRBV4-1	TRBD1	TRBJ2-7	TGCGCCAGCAGCCATTCTAGACAGGGGAGCGAGCAGTACTTC	CASSHSRQGSEQYF
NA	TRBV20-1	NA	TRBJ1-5	TGCAGTGCTAGTGCAGGGAGCAATCAGCCCCAGCATTTT	CSASAGSNQPQHF
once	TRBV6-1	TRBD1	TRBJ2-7	TGTGCCAGCAGTGAAGCGGACAGGGTCGAGCAGTACTTC	CASSEADRVEQYF
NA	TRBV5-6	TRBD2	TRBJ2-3	TGTGCCAGCTCAAAGGGACTAGCGCCGGCAGATACGCAGTATTTT	CASSKGLAPADTQYF
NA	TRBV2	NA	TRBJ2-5	TGTGCCAGCAGTGACGGACAGAGTGAGACCCAGTACTTC	CASSDGQSETQYF
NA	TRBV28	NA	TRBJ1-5	TGTGCCAGCAGTCGTGGACTTGATAGCAATCAGCCCCAGCATTTT	CASSRGLDSNQPQHF
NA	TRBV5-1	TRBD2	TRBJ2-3	TGCGCCAGCAGCTTGTTATCTAGCGGGGGAACAGATACGCAGTATTTT	CASSLLSSGGTDTQYF
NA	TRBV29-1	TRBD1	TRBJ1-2	TGCAGCTCCGGACAGGGGTCCTATGGCTACACCTTC	CSSGQGSYGYTF
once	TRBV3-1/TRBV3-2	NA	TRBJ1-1	TGTGCCAGCAGCCTCGCGGTTAACACTGAAGCTTTCTTT	CASSLAVNTEAFF
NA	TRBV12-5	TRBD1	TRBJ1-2	TGTGCTAGTGGTTTCCAGACAGGGTTTGGCTACACCTTC	CASGFQTGFGYTF
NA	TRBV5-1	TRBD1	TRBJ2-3	TGCGCCAGCAGCAGGGACAGGGGGGCAGATACGCAGTATTTT	CASSRDRGADTQYF
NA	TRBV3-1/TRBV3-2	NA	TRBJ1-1	TGTGCCAGCAGCCGCGGACAGATGAACACTGAAGCTTTCTTT	CASSRGQMNTEAFF
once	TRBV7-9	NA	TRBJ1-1	TGTGCCAGCAGCTTACTTCCGGGGGGGAACACTGAAGCTTTCTTT	CASSLLPGGNTEAFF
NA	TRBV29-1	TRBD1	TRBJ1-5	TGCAGCGTCGGAGGGACAGGGGGTGGAGGCAATCAGCCCCAGCATTTT	CSVGGTGGGGNQPQHF
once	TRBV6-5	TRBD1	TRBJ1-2	TGTGCCAGCAGTTACCGACTCGGACAGGGCAACTATGGCTACACCTTC	CASSYRLGQGNYGYTF
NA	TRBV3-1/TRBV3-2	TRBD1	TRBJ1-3	TGTGCCAGCAGCCAAGAAGAGACAGGGTGGTCCATATATTTT	CASSQEETGWSIYF
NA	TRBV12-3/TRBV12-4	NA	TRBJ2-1	TGTGCCAGCAGCGGACTGTGGAATGAGCAGTTCTTC	CASSGLWNEQFF
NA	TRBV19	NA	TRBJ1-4	TGTGCCAGTAGTGTCGACGGGGGAATTAATGAAAAACTGTTTTTT	CASSVDGGINEKLFF
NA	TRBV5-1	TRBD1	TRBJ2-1	TGCGCCAGCAGCTTGTATCTTGGGACAGCCTACAATGAGCAGTTCTTC	CASSLYLGTAYNEQFF
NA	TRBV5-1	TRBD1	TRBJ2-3	TGCGCCAGCAGCGCAGGGACAGCAGATACGCAGTATTTT	CASSAGTADTQYF
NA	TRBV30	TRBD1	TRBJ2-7	TGTGCCTGGAGGACAGGGAGCTCCTACGAGCAGTACTTC	CAWRTGSSYEQYF
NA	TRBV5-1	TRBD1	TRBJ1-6	TGCGCCAGCAGCGAAGGGACAGGGGGAAGTGATTCACCCCTCCACTTT	CASSEGTGGSDSPLHF
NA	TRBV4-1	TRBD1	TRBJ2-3	TGCGCCAGCAGCCAAGCCGCCGGGACAGGGAGCACAGATACGCAGTATTTT	CASSQAAGTGSTDTQYF
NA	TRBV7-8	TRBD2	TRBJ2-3	TGTGCCAGCAGCCCGGGACTAGCGGGAGGCGCAGATACGCAGTATTTT	CASSPGLAGGADTQYF
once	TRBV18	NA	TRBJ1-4	TGTGCCAGCTCACCACCTCAGGGGCGGGTTAATGAAAAACTGTTTTTT	CASSPPQGRVNEKLFF
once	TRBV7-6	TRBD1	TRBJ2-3	TGTGCCAGCAGCTTAGAGGGACAGGGGGCAAGCCTAAGGGATACGCAGTATTTT	CASSLEGQGASLRDTQYF
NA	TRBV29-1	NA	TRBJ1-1	TGCAGCGTTGAAATGGGGAGTAGGACTGAAGCTTTCTTT	CSVEMGSRTEAFF
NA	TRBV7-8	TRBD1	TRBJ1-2	TGTGCCAGCAGCTTAGCCGCGGGACAGAACTATGGCTACACCTTC	CASSLAAGQNYGYTF